This T cell receptor beta chain comes out of a study of shared clonotypes between healthy human individuals. TCRdb keeps only in-frame clones here, not all; method: immunoSEQ multiplex PCR. The sample lists about 610,000 clones, around 97% seen once, with around 0.057% in the top ten. The CDR3 has 13 residues. Trimming stripped 3 bases from V and 1 base from J, with 6 bases between. Germline loops: CDR1 SGHNT, CDR2 YENEEA. The investigators split CD4+ cells into a CD45RA+ naive subset and a CD45RA-negative memory subset. Input material: naive CD4+ T cells sorted from blood. Subset noted: CD45RA+ positively selected. The chain joins TRBV11-3 to TRBJ1-1; D gene uncertain. The receptor comes from a woman aged 25 to 39 in good health. In DNA form, the CDR3 reads TGTGCCAGCAGCTTTAACGAGAACACTGAAGCTTTCTTT. This encodes CASSFNENTEAFF. The full variable domain, in which reference TRBV11-3 and TRBJ1-1 provide the parts outside the CDR3, is EAGVVQSPRYKIIEKKQPVAFWCNPISGHNTLYWYLQNLGQGPELLIRYENEEAVDDSQLPKDRFSAERLKGVDSTLKIQPAELGDSAVYLCASSFNENTEAFFGQGTRLTVV.